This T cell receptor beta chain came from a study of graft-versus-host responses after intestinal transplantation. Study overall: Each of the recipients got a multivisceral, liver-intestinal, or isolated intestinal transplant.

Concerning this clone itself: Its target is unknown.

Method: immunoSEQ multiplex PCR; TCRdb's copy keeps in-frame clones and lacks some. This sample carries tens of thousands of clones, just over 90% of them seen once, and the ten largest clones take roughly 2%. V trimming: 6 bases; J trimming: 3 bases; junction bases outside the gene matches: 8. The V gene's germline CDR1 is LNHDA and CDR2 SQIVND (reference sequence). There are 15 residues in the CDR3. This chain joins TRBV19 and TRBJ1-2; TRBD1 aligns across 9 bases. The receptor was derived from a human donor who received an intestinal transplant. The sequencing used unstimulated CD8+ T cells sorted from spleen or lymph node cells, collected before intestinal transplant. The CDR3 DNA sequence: TGTGCCAGTAGAAGTCCACAGGGGGCGGACTATGGCTACACCTTC. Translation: CASRSPQGADYGYTF.